This TCR beta chain was observed in a study of vaccination and CD4 T cells after COVID-19. In the study overall: Six males and four females, two of them Hispanic, were enrolled as convalescents. Study findings and constraints: Investigators enrolled relatively few convalescent patients and included no early post-infection timepoints. When vaccine-specific clones from convalescent patients were examined, 304 of 307 were spike mono-reactive.

The germline gives CDR1 DFQATT, CDR2 SNEGSKA (reference sequence). V was pared by 3 bases and J by 6 bases, with 6 bases of the junction left unmatched. The CDR3 has 14 residues. Documented treatment: roughly 11-day PBMC culture with coronavirus spike peptide pools or control peptides (ViraFEST assay). ViraFEST relied on peptide pools to expand antigen-specific T cells; the TCRs were sequenced afterward. Of note for this clonotype: Its antigen is as yet unknown.

Cultured CD4+ T-cell DNA underwent Oncomine TCR Beta short-read sequencing. TCRdb processed the PCR reads anew with MiXCR; each CDR3 protein has one entry. Of about 12,000 distinct CDR3 sequences in the sample, approximately 50% were seen once. Sequenced sample: CD4+ T cells from blood, cultured in vitro. The genes are TRBV20-1 and TRBJ1-3; 9 bases are shared with TRBD1. The clonotype was recovered from a human donor who had recovered from COVID-19. In nucleotides, the CDR3 is TGCAGTGCTAGGCCTGGACAGGGGAAAAACACCATATATTTT. This codes for CSARPGQGKNTIYF.